This T cell receptor beta chain was captured in a study of blood T cell repertoires in COVID-19 (TCRdb year 2020). About the full investigation: Collaborator samples came from the United States, Italy and Spain and covered acute and convalescent phases of COVID-19. The material from the prospective study consisted of cDNA or gDNA derived from T cells, B-cell-depleted T cells, or PBMCs. The dataset comprised deeply sampled blood TCRbeta repertoires from subjects exposed to, actively infected with, or recovered from COVID-19. A freely available public database, intended as a resource for researchers studying the immune response to SARS-CoV-2, is where the repertoires were released. Samples were obtained from the ongoing ImmuneRACE study (first 160 participants) and from over 1,000 subjects provided by 6 global collaborators. Nearly every sample came with metadata listing a de-identified subject ID, COVID-19 status, age in years and sex. Where available, HLA class I and class II types were taken from metadata supplied by the sample provider and were not determined by assay-based typing. General conclusions and limits of the study: The amount of clinical and demographic metadata varied by source and participant and was provided uncurated.

In Seattle, one collaborating source enrolled patients while the infection was active and tracked those patients longitudinally over the course of disease. Collaborating institutions collected whole blood in K2EDTA tubes following their own protocols. For TCRbeta analysis, collaborators shipped samples in one of three forms: frozen whole blood, isolated PBMCs, or DNA extracted from either of those sample types. With regard to this clone: Its specific antigen is unknown. Base qualities are not recorded, but no much larger clone differs from it by a single base.

The CDR3 starts with the cysteine, ends with the phenylalanine, and has 15 residues. Only the CDR3 part of the read is kept: 45 bases, read in frame from the first base. Trimming accounts for 1 base at V and 5 bases at J, while the number of junction bases matched to no gene is 7. The germline V gene (reference sequence) sets CDR1 to LGHDT and CDR2 to YNNKEL. TCRbeta CDR3 regions were amplified from genomic DNA by means of the immunoSEQ Assay, a bias-controlled multiplex PCR. The authors' pipeline ran thus. The number of nucleated cells in each sample was estimated from the amplification of reference gene primers within the assay. Sequence reads were collapsed and filtered to measure the absolute abundance of every unique TCRbeta CDR3 rearrangement. Productive Simpson clonality was computed per sample as the square root of Simpson's diversity index over productive rearrangements. TCRdb provides this immuneACCESS table in a form limited to in-frame rearrangements. Some clones are lacking; in checked studies, under half of them reflect an unresolved V gene, and why the rest are absent is not known. V and J calls and clone size follow that table, whereas D and trimming were derived from the DNA. For this sample there are roughly 150,000 clones; about 85% appear just once. The leading ten clones occupy roughly 5% of the sample.

This chain joins TRBV3-1 (or the pseudogene TRBV3-2) to TRBJ2-7, and 8 junctional nucleotides match TRBD2. Sequenced input: peripheral blood. The receptor was derived from a woman aged 45 to 65 with COVID-19, enrolled during active disease. The CDR3: CASSQVPGGADEQYF. The DNA sequence is TGTGCCAGCAGCCAAGTACCCGGGGGGGCCGACGAGCAGTACTTC.